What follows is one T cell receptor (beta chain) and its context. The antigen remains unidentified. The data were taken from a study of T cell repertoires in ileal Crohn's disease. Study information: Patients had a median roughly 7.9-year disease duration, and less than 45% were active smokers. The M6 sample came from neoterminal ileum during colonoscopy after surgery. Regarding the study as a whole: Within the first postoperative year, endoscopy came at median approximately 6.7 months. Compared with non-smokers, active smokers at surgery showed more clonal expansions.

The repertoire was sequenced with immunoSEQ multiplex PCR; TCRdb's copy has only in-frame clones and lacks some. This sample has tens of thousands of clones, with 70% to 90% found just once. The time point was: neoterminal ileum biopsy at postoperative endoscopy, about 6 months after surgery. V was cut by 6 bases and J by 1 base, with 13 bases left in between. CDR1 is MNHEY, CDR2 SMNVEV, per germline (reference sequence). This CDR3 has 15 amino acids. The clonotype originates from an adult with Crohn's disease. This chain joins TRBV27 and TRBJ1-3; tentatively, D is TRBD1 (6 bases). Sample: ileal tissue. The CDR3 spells CASSPQGKSGNTIYF. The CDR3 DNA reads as TGTGCCAGCAGCCCTCAGGGGAAATCTGGAAACACCATATATTTT.